This T cell receptor beta chain was obtained from a study of tumor and adjacent non-tumor tissue in lung cancer. As for the study in general: Patients comprised over 9 adenocarcinoma, a couple of squamous cell carcinoma and 1 small cell lung cancer. Study conclusions and caveats: Compared with tumor, normal lung showed significantly lower TCR diversity. Normal lung showed higher cumulative top 100 clone frequency than tumor.

CDR3 length: 20 amino acids. Per germline, CDR1 MNHEY and CDR2 SVGEGT. About this clonotype itself: Its specificity is not known. Compared with germline, one end of the junction differs, possibly owing to a read error.

No cell sorting was done before RNA was extracted from the tissue. A modified ARM-PCR protocol with three rounds of nested PCR amplified TCRbeta. A single record per CDR3 protein comes from TCRdb applying MiXCR to the multiplex PCR reads. Among approximately 110,000 distinct CDR3 sequences listed, about 75% were seen once. Sequencing used lung tumor tissue. The chain links TRBV6-2 or TRBV6-3 to TRBJ2-2, with 9 bases lining up with TRBD1. The source is a woman aged 55-75 years with non-small cell lung cancer. CDR3: CVSSYKGHFLRDRDTGELFF. The CDR3 DNA sequence: TGTGTCAGCAGTTATAAAGGCCACTTTCTCCGGGACAGGGACACCGGGGAGCTGTTTTTT.